This is a list of T cell receptor beta chains from one sample in a study of blood T cell repertoires in COVID-19. Profiling relied on immunoSEQ multiplex PCR, and the TCRdb table lists in-frame clones only, not all of them. The table lists under 80,000 clones, 80% to 95% of them singletons. The material sequenced was peripheral blood. Every receptor here comes from a human donor in a cohort sampled during active COVID-19. The CDR3 runs from the conserved cysteine through the conserved F or W. D genes are given only for firm matches. Clone size is not always given. Where it is, it says once, few, many or a class for expanded clones.

J: TRBJ1-4
size: -
V: TRBV6-5
D: TRBD1
CDR3: CASSYDRGDEKLFF
DNA: TGTGCCAGCAGCTACGACAGGGGAGATGAAAAACTGTTTTTT

J: TRBJ1-6
size: few
V: TRBV4-2
D: -
CDR3: CASSRGGQGSNSPLHF
DNA: TGTGCCAGCAGCCGGGGTGGGCAGGGGTCGAATTCACCCCTCCACTTT

J: TRBJ2-7
size: -
V: TRBV3-1/TRBV3-2
D: -
CDR3: CASSQVDYEQYF
DNA: TGTGCCAGCAGCCAAGTAGATTACGAGCAGTACTTC

J: TRBJ1-2
size: -
V: TRBV6-5
D: TRBD1
CDR3: CASSIRPGQDYGYTF
DNA: TGTGCCAGCAGTATCCGCCCGGGACAGGACTATGGCTACACCTTC

J: TRBJ2-7
size: -
V: TRBV7-9
D: TRBD2
CDR3: CASSLRGEGGVHEQYF
DNA: TGTGCCAGCAGCTTAAGGGGCGAGGGAGGGGTGCATGAGCAGTACTTC

J: TRBJ2-2
size: -
V: TRBV2
D: TRBD2
CDR3: CASCWIAGGPTSGELFF
DNA: TGTGCCAGCTGTTGGATAGCGGGGGGCCCGACGAGCGGGGAGCTGTTTTTT

J: TRBJ1-5
size: -
V: TRBV24-1
D: -
CDR3: CATSDLTGPQHF
DNA: TGTGCCACCAGTGATTTAACAGGGCCCCAGCATTTT

J: TRBJ1-3
size: -
V: TRBV9
D: -
CDR3: CASSVDPPGSGNTIYF
DNA: TGTGCCAGCAGCGTAGACCCTCCGGGCTCTGGAAACACCATATATTTT

J: TRBJ2-1
size: -
V: TRBV5-1
D: TRBD2
CDR3: CASHWTSGGANEQFF
DNA: TGCGCCAGCCACTGGACTAGCGGGGGGGCCAATGAGCAGTTCTTC

J: TRBJ1-2
size: -
V: TRBV21-1
D: -
CDR3: CASTDSHYGYTF
DNA: TGTGCCAGCACCGACAGCCACTATGGCTACACCTTC

J: TRBJ2-1
size: -
V: TRBV11-3
D: TRBD1
CDR3: CASSKTGYEQFF
DNA: TGTGCCAGCAGCAAGACAGGGTATGAGCAGTTCTTC

J: TRBJ1-2
size: -
V: TRBV3-1/TRBV3-2
D: -
CDR3: CASSQAQGIRGYTF
DNA: TGTGCCAGCAGCCAGGCACAGGGAATTCGGGGCTACACCTTC

J: TRBJ2-2
size: once
V: TRBV19
D: -
CDR3: CASTTPGRGVGELFF
DNA: TGTGCCAGTACTACACCGGGGAGAGGTGTCGGGGAGCTGTTTTTT

J: TRBJ2-1
size: -
V: TRBV6-5
D: TRBD2
CDR3: CASSSFGAGGYNEQFF
DNA: TGTGCCAGCAGTTCATTCGGGGCGGGAGGGTACAATGAGCAGTTCTTC

J: TRBJ1-4
size: -
V: TRBV3-1/TRBV3-2
D: -
CDR3: CASSATAPTNEKLFF
DNA: TGTGCCAGCAGCGCGACAGCCCCAACTAATGAAAAACTGTTTTTT

J: TRBJ1-2
size: once
V: TRBV18
D: -
CDR3: CASSPQYRDNDGYTF
DNA: TGTGCCAGCTCACCACAATACCGGGACAACGATGGCTACACCTTC

J: TRBJ2-3
size: once
V: TRBV7-2
D: -
CDR3: CASSLDIAATDTQYF
DNA: TGTGCCAGCAGCTTGGACATAGCGGCCACAGATACGCAGTATTTT

J: TRBJ2-5
size: -
V: TRBV7-2
D: -
CDR3: CASSQRRVETQYF
DNA: TGTGCCAGCAGCCAGCGCAGGGTAGAGACCCAGTACTTC

J: TRBJ2-7
size: -
V: TRBV6-1
D: -
CDR3: CASSERGGAEEQYF
DNA: TGTGCCAGCAGTGAAAGGGGGGGCGCGGAGGAGCAGTACTTC

J: TRBJ2-1
size: -
V: TRBV7-9
D: -
CDR3: CASSLGVF
DNA: TGTGCCAGCAGCTTAGGCGTCTTC

J: TRBJ1-1
size: -
V: TRBV14
D: -
CDR3: CASSQGGGYTEAFF
DNA: TGTGCCAGCAGCCAAGGTGGGGGCTACACTGAAGCTTTCTTT

J: TRBJ1-4
size: -
V: TRBV2
D: -
CDR3: CASRGDLGSGEKLFF
DNA: TGTGCCAGCCGGGGAGATCTGGGATCTGGAGAAAAACTGTTTTTT

J: TRBJ1-1
size: -
V: TRBV30
D: -
CDR3: CAWSLMGVRAFF
DNA: TGTGCCTGGAGTTTAATGGGAGTTCGAGCTTTCTTT

J: TRBJ2-7
size: -
V: TRBV7-9
D: TRBD1
CDR3: CASSWGQISYEQYF
DNA: TGTGCCAGCAGCTGGGGACAGATCTCCTACGAGCAGTACTTC

J: TRBJ1-2
size: -
V: TRBV12-3/TRBV12-4
D: -
CDR3: CASSLSGLYGYTF
DNA: TGTGCCAGCAGTCTATCGGGACTTTATGGCTACACCTTC

J: TRBJ2-7
size: -
V: TRBV19
D: TRBD2
CDR3: CASSGSGRFEQYF
DNA: TGTGCCAGTAGTGGGAGCGGGAGATTCGAGCAGTACTTC

J: TRBJ2-2
size: -
V: TRBV4-2
D: TRBD2
CDR3: CASSPGLAGRGTGELFF
DNA: TGTGCCAGCAGCCCCGGACTAGCGGGCCGGGGAACCGGGGAGCTGTTTTTT

J: TRBJ2-7
size: -
V: TRBV2
D: TRBD1
CDR3: CASSEVGQVSYEQYF
DNA: TGTGCCAGCAGTGAAGTGGGACAGGTTTCCTACGAGCAGTACTTC

J: TRBJ2-1
size: -
V: TRBV30
D: TRBD2
CDR3: CAWFGSSGSIIDDEQFF
DNA: TGTGCCTGGTTTGGGAGTAGCGGGAGTATTATAGATGATGAGCAGTTCTTC

J: TRBJ2-1
size: -
V: TRBV19
D: -
CDR3: CASSIDQAREDYNEQFF
DNA: TGTGCCAGTAGTATAGATCAGGCAAGAGAAGACTACAATGAGCAGTTCTTC

J: TRBJ2-5
size: once
V: TRBV9
D: -
CDR3: CASSPGAGDGETQYF
DNA: TGTGCCAGCAGCCCGGGGGCGGGAGATGGGGAGACCCAGTACTTC